The TCR beta chain described here comes from a study of identical twins. Study-wide results and limits: Cord blood's abundant beta clonotypes had fewer insertions, unlike memory repertoires.

This clonotype showed up many times. Its cognate antigen is unknown. TCRdb re-called the 5' RACE reads through MiXCR, storing one row per CDR3 protein. This table holds 350,000 or so distinct CDR3 sequences, over 9% found once. The donors were all healthy and Caucasian. In germline, CDR1 is SNHLY, CDR2 FYNNEI. The CDR3 loop spans 12 amino acids. Trimming cost V 9 bases and J 4 bases, with 9 bases left between them. These data also featured in a second study, about yellow fever vaccine responses in identical twins. Turning to that study: The T cell response to vaccination in identical twins was reportedly partly convergent and partly personalized.

Sequences were obtained from CD8+ T cells sorted from blood. The chain employs TRBV2 and TRBJ2-2; D call uncertain. The receptor comes from a woman younger than 30 in good health. The CDR3 here is CARTEITGELFF. CDR3 bases: TGTGCCAGGACTGAAATCACCGGGGAGCTGTTTTTT.